This TCR beta chain was sequenced for a study of shared clonotypes between healthy human individuals. The CDR3 totals 16 residues. Germline V gene data show CDR1 as KGHSH and CDR2 as LQKENI. V was pared by 6 bases and J by 3 bases, with 10 bases of the junction left unmatched. Repertoires were generated with immunoSEQ multiplex PCR, while TCRdb's copy carries only in-frame clones and drops some. The table has about 1.1 million clones, approximately 78% seen once. This clonotype was sampled from a man aged 18-30 years in good health. Some clones in this sample may be carry-over from other donors' samples. Material: memory CD4+ T cells from PBMCs. Regarding subset: CD45RA-negative fraction. The chain recombines TRBV18 with TRBJ2-5, with TRBD1 matching over 10 bases. As DNA, the CDR3 is TGTGCCAGCTCCTCCCGGCGGACAGGGGGAGAAGAGACCCAGTACTTC. Translated, it gives CASSSRRTGGEETQYF.